This T cell receptor (beta chain) was captured by sequencing in a study of cytomegalovirus exposure and HLA in healthy donors (dated by TCRdb to the late 2010s). Background on the whole study: According to an earlier analysis of 587 of the donors, 150 million to 200 million T cells yielded 120 million or so unique TCR beta sequences and roughly 280 Gb of sequence data. Approximately 300 gigabases of sequencing data and approximately 92 million unique TCR sequences made up an early release that covered over 550 HLA-typed donors. Among the approximately 430 genotyped donors, around 81% belonged to the genetic ancestry cluster associated with self-reported Caucasian donors. The study aimed to test whether signatures of past pathogen exposure could be identified by cataloging public T cell receptors. Using immunosequencing, the study profiled T cell repertoires from 666 subjects and related those repertoires to cytomegalovirus serostatus. In addition to the first cohort of roughly 670 subjects, a separate validation cohort of approximately 130 different subjects was used. High-throughput TCR immunosequencing, statistical association of individual TCRs with disease status, and machine learning were combined to predict cytomegalovirus infection status. A later analysis re-examined previously published TCR beta repertoires from about 670 donors and added high-resolution HLA genotyping to investigate patterns of TCR occurrence. Rather than drawing on any new phenotypic data, the later analysis identified candidate immune exposures from TCR beta sequences and the way those sequences occurred across donors. An earlier analysis of around 640 of the donors used high-throughput TCR beta sequencing to judge whether each TCR beta V gene segment behaved as functional or pseudogenic. Donor age, sex, ethnicity and CMV serostatus were collected together with the repertoire data. A later genetic analysis took genome-wide SNP genotypes for about 55% of the roughly 670 donors and used that subset as a discovery cohort. Every discovery cohort repertoire had been produced on one sequencing platform. HLA typing included class I and class II loci at four-digit resolution. The number of typed donors differed by locus: about 620-630 for A, B, C, DRB1 and DQB1; 500 to 550 for DQA1; 606 for DPA1; and about 450 for DPB1. Roughly five DR-DQ haplotypes were treated as single units for association and clustering because of strong linkage in the cohort. Among some 400 genotyped donors of the cohort, an average of about 220,000 unique TCR beta nucleotide sequences was sequenced per donor, of which roughly 17% were non-productive. Study-wide findings and limitations: The cohort was sequenced for TCR beta chains only, and without alpha or paired-chain data the features that could be detected were limited. A further reported finding was that TCR beta sequences accurately predicted the HLA-A and HLA-B alleles for most subjects in the first cohort. While some public TCRs were present in many individuals, most TCR sequences turned up only very rarely across donors. Because HLA typing was unavailable for some donors at each locus, only the typed subset was used in association tests. A later analysis associated 15,000 or so TCR beta sequences with specific HLA alleles at a false discovery rate of 0.05. Immune exposure information for the cohort was limited to CMV serostatus. Correlated functional status among segregating V segments might reflect linkage disequilibrium, but an unknown experimental factor could not be ruled out. A total of 164 TCR beta chains were listed by the study as associated with cytomegalovirus. Compared with the approximately 720-donor mean, donors in an Asian-associated ancestry cluster had fewer N-insertions in productive TCRs, according to a later genetic analysis. Several of the top co-occurrence clusters appeared to be linked to parvovirus B19, influenza, CMV and Epstein-Barr virus, according to a later analysis. In an earlier analysis of some 640 of the donors, most TCR beta V segments were observed in productive rearrangements about 90% or about 30% of the time, broadly matching IMGT annotations. According to a later analysis, most CMV-associated TCR beta chains appeared to be HLA-restricted, and the HLA associations seemed to be driven largely by CMV exposure. The authors suggested that the approach could potentially be extended to other disease states and immunological phenotypes. Roughly uniform sequencing depth across donors was assumed in presence/absence analyses, although this assumption may not hold. In both the original and validation cohorts, the classifier was reported to diagnose cytomegalovirus status with high specificity and sensitivity. Because the 87-base-pair reads could not distinguish some IMGT-functional V segments, including TRBV6-2 and TRBV6-3, those segments were excluded. A later genetic analysis associated a missense DCLRE1C variant with V-gene and J-gene trimming of TCR beta chains, and an independent cohort replicated the association. Assigning TCR associations to individual alleles was difficult when HLA alleles, especially DR and DQ, strongly co-occurred. The sequencing pipeline was judged likely to have produced a cluster of highly shared sequence variants as a technical artifact. A few of the identified cytomegalovirus-associated TCR beta chains were confirmed in vitro to be specific for cytomegalovirus antigens. In a later analysis, HLA-associated TCR beta chains showed more clonal expansion and lower generation probabilities than non-associated chains that were equally common. Because counts were too low, about 17 rarely observed V segments, including chromosome 9 orphons, were excluded from the earlier analysis of about 500 of the donors. A later analysis found that TCR association rates varied across HLA loci, with DRB1 alleles showing the most associated TCRs and HLA-C alleles the fewest.

For CDR1 and CDR2, the germline V gene lists SGHRS and YFSETQ. The V end loses 0 bases and the J end loses 4 bases, and a stretch of 13 bases separates them. The CDR3, from cysteine to phenylalanine, totals 15 residues. Of the read, only the CDR3 DNA is kept; its 45 bases are in frame from base 1. A note on this clone: Its antigen is unknown. No per-base quality is available; no much larger clone lies one base away.

The cohort comprised more than 550 healthy bone marrow donors. All cohort members were sampled while nominally healthy, although unrecorded immune exposures were likely present. The donor tested CMV seronegative, placing the donor among the 350 or so seronegative members of the cohort. Each donor provided a peripheral blood sample, and peripheral blood mononuclear cells were used for TCR beta sequencing. Genomic DNA extraction from the blood cell samples was performed with the Qiagen DNeasy Blood Extraction Kit. Libraries were prepared through the immunoSEQ multiplex PCR assay. For the multiplex PCR, a mixture combining 60 forward primers for TCR Vbeta segments and 13 reverse primers for TCR Jbeta segments was used. The CDR3 region of rearranged TCR beta genes was amplified from genomic DNA by a multiplex PCR assay. On the Illumina HiSeq System, the amplified TCR beta libraries were sequenced as 87-base-pair reads. The study's processing was this. A later analysis tallied 75 million to 85 million unique TCR beta chains across the 666 repertoires, and about 12 million of those chains were shared by two or more donors. To remove PCR and sequencing errors, raw reads were error-corrected and collapsed into unique sequences using a nearest-neighbor algorithm that merged closely related sequences. Alignment of CDR3 sequences to IMGT reference sequences was used to assign V, D and J gene segments. For a sequence to be retained, a match of at least six nucleotides to both a V gene segment and a J gene segment was required. Rearrangements were called productive when the CDR3 lacked stop codons and stayed in frame with V and J; all others were non-productive. CDR3 was defined by IMGT convention, running from the second conserved V-encoded cysteine to the conserved J-encoded phenylalanine. In an earlier analysis of roughly 610 of the donors, sequences lacking an unambiguous match to a single V gene segment were excluded. In an earlier analysis of a few hundred of the donors, V segments were called functional above 56.7% productive rearrangements and were called segregating when the between-donor standard deviation exceeded 5%. A statistical classification framework was developed to diagnose cytomegalovirus status using the catalog of TCR beta chain sequences. In a later analysis, TCR nucleotide sequences were compared against IMGT/GENE-DB human TR gene sequences so that V and J genes could be assigned. The TCRdist pipeline was used in a later analysis to assign CDR3 sequences and most-parsimonious VDJ recombination scenarios. In a later analysis, each TCR beta chain was defined by its CDR3 amino acid sequence together with its V-gene family, and reads lacking a unique V-gene family were excluded. As a way to deal with suspected cross-contamination and a sequencing artifact, a later analysis dropped 450 to 600 nucleotide sequences that were highly shared and had low generation probability. In a later analysis, a clonal expansion index for each public chain was calculated from normalized within-repertoire ranks of inferred template counts. In a later analysis, generation probabilities were computed with a VDJ recombination model fitted to out-of-frame rearrangements, and the resulting probabilities were checked against IGoR. In a later analysis, TCR-TCR, TCR-HLA and TCR-CMV co-occurrence was scored with hypergeometric tests, and a repertoire-size bias correction was applied to TCR pairs. A later analysis estimated false discovery rates by permuting HLA or CMV assignments 20 times. In a later analysis, co-occurring TCRs were grouped using DBSCAN, with TCRdist sequence similarity added in when clustering inside HLA-allele-positive subsets. Co-occurrence clustering excluded repertoires with fewer than 30,000 or more than 120,000 public chains, plus five with anomalous nucleotide sharing. TCRdb took this table from immuneACCESS and kept in-frame rearrangements with V and J called. Such tables lack part of the clones; where checked against another copy, unresolved V genes explain under half of the gap, and the rest is unexplained. V and J calls plus clone size are reproduced from that table; the DNA served to infer D and trimming. Here the sample has some 200,000 clones; 60% to 85% occur a single time. The leading ten clones occupy around 15% of the sample.

This chain is built from TRBV5-1 and TRBJ1-2; the D gene is not confidently resolved. The source is a man aged 35-49 years in good health and CMV-seronegative. Sequencing was performed on PBMCs. The CDR3 has the sequence CASSLADKQPYGYTF. The bases read TGCGCCAGCAGCTTGGCCGATAAACAGCCCTATGGCTACACCTTC.